The next 32 T cell receptor beta chains were all read from a single sample in a study of shared clonotypes between healthy human individuals. Sequenced by immunoSEQ multiplex PCR; TCRdb stores in-frame clones only, minus some. The data hold around 640,000 clones, with roughly 95% observed a single time. CD8 cells classed as naive were CD45RO-negative and positively selected for CCR7, excluding terminally differentiated effector memory CD45RA+ cells. Sample: naive CD8+ T cells sorted from blood. The receptors stem from a woman aged 25 to 39 in good health.

This chain connects TRBV28 to TRBJ1-1, with TRBD1 matching 8 bases. CDR1 is MDHEN, CDR2 SYDVKM, per germline. CDR3 length: 14 residues. V shed 5 bases and J 2 bases; nucleotides not matched to a gene: 4. The CDR3 coding sequence is TGTGCCAGCAGTCTGACAGGGGACAACACTGAAGCTTTCTTT. Its translation: CASSLTGDNTEAFF.

This chain links TRBV5-1 with TRBJ1-1; D remains unclear. The CDR3 length is 14 residues. Per the germline V gene, CDR1 is SGHRS and CDR2 is YFSETQ. Trimming removed 0 bases at V and 0 bases at J, with 6 bases between. CDR3 DNA: TGCGCCAGCAGCTTGGCCGGGATGAACACTGAAGCTTTCTTT. This translates into CASSLAGMNTEAFF.

The chain uses TRBV7-8 and TRBJ2-7, with a tentative D call TRBD2 (5 bases). This CDR3 spans 14 amino acids. V shed 5 bases and J shed 5 bases, with 16 bases lying between them. CDR1 is SGHVS, CDR2 FQNEAQ, per germline. The CDR3 DNA reads TGTGCCAGCAGCGAAGGACCCCCGCGGGACGAGCAGTACTTC. It codes for CASSEGPPRDEQYF.

V gene TRBV28 combines with J gene TRBJ2-7; D tentatively fits TRBD1 or TRBD2 (5 bases each). Germline V gene data show CDR1 as MDHEN and CDR2 as SYDVKM. This CDR3 is built from 17 residues. Trimming shortened V by 0 bases and J by 0 bases, and 15 bases separated the two germline ends. The CDR3 nucleotides are TGTGCCAGCAGTTTATGGGGACGGGACCCCAGCTCCTACGAGCAGTACTTC. Translation gives CASSLWGRDPSSYEQYF.

The V call is TRBV7-9, the J call TRBJ2-2, with D possibly being TRBD2 (5 bases). V was clipped by 2 bases and J by 5 bases, with 21 bases between them. The CDR3 runs to 18 residues. In germline, CDR1 is SEHNR, CDR2 FQNEAQ (reference sequence). The CDR3, as DNA: TGTGCCAGCAGCTTACCAAGCACTCCCCTAGCTTTTACCGGGGAGCTGTTTTTT. Protein: CASSLPSTPLAFTGELFF.

The chain joins TRBV5-6 to TRBJ2-7; tentative D call: TRBD2 (6 bases). CDR1 and CDR2 from the germline V gene are SGHDT and YYEEEE. Between the trimmed V and J ends, which lost 0 bases and 7 bases, there was a span of 11 bases. This CDR3 contains 13 residues. CDR3 sequence (DNA): TGTGCCAGCAGCTTGGGGGGGAGGAGTGAGCAGTACTTC. Its protein is CASSLGGRSEQYF.

V and J are TRBV11-2 and TRBJ2-7, with a possible D match to TRBD1 (6 bases). CDR3 length equals 13 residues. V dropped 1 base and J dropped 5 bases, with 9 bases sitting between them. Germline V lookup: CDR1 SGHAT, CDR2 FQNNGV. CDR3 protein: CASSLVGGHEQYF. CDR3 nucleotide sequence: TGTGCCAGCAGCTTAGTAGGGGGTCACGAGCAGTACTTC. The complete variable domain, with remaining parts taken from reference TRBV11-2 and TRBJ2-7, reads EAGVAQSPRYKIIEKRQSVAFWCNPISGHATLYWYQQILGQGPKLLIQFQNNGVVDDSQLPKDRFSAERLKGVDSTLKIQPAKLEDSAVYLCASSLVGGHEQYFGPGTRLTVT.

This chain links TRBV28 with TRBJ2-7, with D maybe TRBD2 (6 bases). V gave up 5 bases and J gave up 7 bases, with 18 bases separating them. CDR1 is MDHEN and CDR2 is SYDVKM in the germline V gene. This CDR3 spans 14 amino acids. The chain's CDR3 is CASSLLADNEEQYF. For the CDR3, the DNA is TGTGCCAGCAGTCTTTTAGCGGATAATGAAGAGCAGTACTTC.

The genes are TRBV18 and TRBJ2-5; a weak D match, TRBD1 (6 bases). The V end lost 5 bases, the J end lost 1 base, and 14 bases lay between the germline ends. The germline CDR1 and CDR2 sequences are KGHSH and LQKENI. The CDR3 has 15 residues. CDR3 sequence (DNA): TGTGCCAGCTCAGCGACAGGTCGGGGCCAAGAGACCCAGTACTTC. It specifies CASSATGRGQETQYF.

The rearrangement links TRBV28 to TRBJ2-7, with a possible D match to TRBD1 (6 bases). From germline, CDR1 is MDHEN and CDR2 SYDVKM. V lost 5 bases, J lost 3 bases, and 14 bases lay in between. The CDR3 has 14 residues. CDR3 sequence: CASSPTLGGYEQYF. CDR3 coding DNA: TGTGCCAGCAGTCCGACCCTAGGGGGCTACGAGCAGTACTTC. Filled out from reference TRBV28 and TRBJ2-7, the complete variable domain reads DVKVTQSSRYLVKRTGEKVFLECVQDMDHENMFWYRQDPGLGLRLIYFSYDVKMKEKGDIPEGYSVSREKKERFSLILESASTNQTSMYLCASSPTLGGYEQYFGPGTRLTVT.

V usage is TRBV2 and J usage is TRBJ2-1; D unclear. Germline lookup yields CDR1 SNHLY and CDR2 FYNNEI. The V end lost 6 bases, the J end lost 4 bases, and 4 bases lay between the germline ends. The CDR3 runs to 11 residues. This chain's CDR3 is CASRAYNEQFF. DNA for the CDR3: TGTGCCAGCAGAGCATACAATGAGCAGTTCTTC.

The genes are TRBV30 and TRBJ1-2; D possibly corresponds to TRBD1 (5 bases). Germline V gives CDR1 GTSNPN, CDR2 SVGIG (reference sequence). Trimming pared 4 bases from V and 8 bases from J, leaving 14 bases between. This CDR3 is 12 amino acids long. The CDR3 sequence is CAWTPGSEGYTF. CDR3 bases: TGTGCCTGGACGCCAGGGAGCGAGGGCTACACCTTC.

This rearrangement joins TRBV7-8 to TRBJ2-3; 7 bases fit TRBD1. CDR1 and CDR2 from the germline V gene are SGHVS and FQNEAQ. This CDR3 comprises 18 residues. V trimming: 5 bases; J trimming: 2 bases; junction bases outside the gene matches: 16. CDR3 sequence reads: CASSLTSSRDRTTDTQYF. For the CDR3, the DNA is TGTGCCAGCAGCCTAACAAGCAGCCGGGACAGAACCACAGATACGCAGTATTTT.

J is TRBJ2-3 and V is TRBV7-9; D may match TRBD1 or TRBD2 (6 bases each). The V end was cut by 6 bases, the J end by 2 bases, with 18 bases between. In germline, CDR1 is SEHNR, CDR2 FQNEAQ (reference sequence). The CDR3 is 16 amino acids. In DNA form, the CDR3 reads TGTGCCAGCAGTGACCCTTGGCGGGGACACACAGATACGCAGTATTTT. This codes for CASSDPWRGHTDTQYF.

This chain links TRBV7-2 with TRBJ2-7; D not resolved. V was trimmed by 4 bases and J by 2 bases, leaving 12 bases between them. CDR1 is SGHTA and CDR2 is FQGNSA in the germline V gene. The CDR3 runs to 14 residues. The CDR3: CASSSPWAAYEQYF. The CDR3 bases are TGTGCCAGCAGCTCCCCGTGGGCGGCCTACGAGCAGTACTTC.

The chain is built from TRBV2 and TRBJ2-5, with 13 nucleotides matching TRBD2. With V trimmed by 9 bases and J by 4 bases, 8 bases remained unmatched. This CDR3 region has 15 residues. Per the germline V gene, CDR1 is SNHLY and CDR2 is FYNNEI. The CDR3 spells CASGLAGEPGETQYF. Here the CDR3 DNA reads TGTGCCAGTGGACTAGCGGGAGAACCTGGAGAGACCCAGTACTTC. Supplemented by reference TRBV2 and TRBJ2-5, the full variable domain reads EPEVTQTPSHQVTQMGQEVILRCVPISNHLYFYWYRQILGQKVEFLVSFYNNEISEKSEIFDDQFSVERPDGSNFTLKIRSTKLEDSAMYFCASGLAGEPGETQYFGPGTRLLVL.

The chain combines TRBV6-1 with TRBJ1-1; unclear D gene. The CDR3 covers 16 residues. Germline CDR1 reads MNHNS; CDR2 reads SASEGT. Trimming shortened V by 2 bases and J by 1 base, and 14 bases separated the two germline ends. The CDR3 is CASSERVLTGNTEAFF. The DNA of the CDR3 is TGTGCCAGCAGTGAAAGGGTCCTAACTGGGAACACTGAAGCTTTCTTT.

As for this clone: This sample includes further DNA sequences coding for the same CDR3. The chain combines TRBV9 with TRBJ2-7; D is perhaps TRBD1 (5 bases). This CDR3 has 13 residues. Trimming cost V 0 bases and J 4 bases, with 8 bases left between them. Germline CDR1 SGDLS, CDR2 YYNGEE. In DNA, the CDR3 is TGTGCCAGCAGCGTAGGGGGCCCGTACGAGCAGTACTTC. Translated, it gives CASSVGGPYEQYF.

The chain is built from TRBV21-1 and TRBJ2-5; no check of the table's D call, TRBD2, against the DNA was made. The assigned J gene may be wrong: the sequence end matches TRBJ2-7 better. TRBV21-1 is a documented pseudogene. The CDR3 runs 16 residues. The CDR3 loop is CASSKRMASGHYEQYF. The DNA for the CDR3 is TGTGCCAGCAGCAAGAGGATGGCTAGCGGCCATTACGAGCAGTACTTC.

The V and J genes are TRBV13 and TRBJ2-2, with 10 bases lining up with TRBD2. Losses at the gene ends were 2 bases for V and 5 bases for J; bases not matched to a gene: 5. The CDR3 consists of 16 residues. Looked up from germline, CDR1 is PRHDT and CDR2 is FYEKMQ (reference sequence). DNA of the CDR3: TGTGCCAGCAGCTTAAGTCTAGCGGGAGAGACCGGGGAGCTGTTTTTT. It is translated as CASSLSLAGETGELFF.

The V gene is TRBV27, the J gene TRBJ2-7, with TRBD2 identical over 7 bases. Trimming cost V 2 bases and J 0 bases; bases outside gene matches: 4. Germline V gene data show CDR1 as MNHEY and CDR2 as SMNVEV (reference sequence). This CDR3 has 15 amino acids. The CDR3 region is CASSLIAGGSYEQYF. Here the CDR3 DNA reads TGTGCCAGCAGTTTAATAGCGGGTGGCTCCTACGAGCAGTACTTC.

The chain links TRBV7-6 to TRBJ2-2; 7 bases are a match to TRBD1. Germline values: CDR1 SGHVS, CDR2 FNYEAQ. J gave up 4 bases and V 5 bases, and 4 bases lay outside the gene matches. The CDR3 runs to 14 residues. The CDR3 DNA reads TGTGCCAGCAGCAGGGACAGAAGCACCGGGGAGCTGTTTTTT. It yields the protein CASSRDRSTGELFF.

V and J are TRBV5-4 and TRBJ1-1, with D unresolved. This CDR3 is 13 amino acids long. V lost 4 bases, J lost 6 bases, and 13 bases lay in between. In germline, CDR1 is SGHNT, CDR2 YYREEE (reference sequence). The CDR3, as DNA: TGTGCCAGCAGCCCTTTTGGCGGGGCTGAAGCTTTCTTT. This translates into CASSPFGGAEAFF.

The chain carries TRBV28 and TRBJ1-2; D call uncertain. The length of the CDR3 is 14 residues. CDR1 is MDHEN, CDR2 SYDVKM, per germline. Trimming removed 5 bases at V and 8 bases at J, with 18 bases between. CDR3 sequence: CASSVLVGRGGYTF. In nucleotides, the CDR3 is TGTGCCAGCAGTGTTCTGGTGGGGAGAGGAGGCTACACCTTC.

This chain joins TRBV13 and TRBJ1-1; 8 bases match TRBD1. Germline V gives CDR1 PRHDT, CDR2 FYEKMQ (reference sequence). Germline trimming cut 0 bases from V and 1 base from J; bases unmatched to any gene: 7. CDR3 length equals 17 residues. DNA of the CDR3: TGTGCCAGCAGCTTAGGGGATACAACAGGGGGGAACACTGAAGCTTTCTTT. Translation: CASSLGDTTGGNTEAFF.

This chain connects TRBV19 to TRBJ2-7, with D tentatively TRBD2 (5 bases). V gave up 8 bases and J gave up 6 bases, with 14 bases separating them. This CDR3 is 12 amino acids long. Germline V lookup: CDR1 LNHDA, CDR2 SQIVND (reference sequence). CDR3 coding DNA: TGTGCCAGTCAATCCGCGGGCGCCGAGCAGTACTTC. Amino acid sequence: CASQSAGAEQYF. Filled out from reference TRBV19 and TRBJ2-7, the complete variable domain reads DGGITQSPKYLFRKEGQNVTLSCEQNLNHDAMYWYRQDPGQGLRLIYYSQIVNDFQKGDIAEGYSVSREKKESFPLTVTSAQKNPTAFYLCASQSAGAEQYFGPGTRLTVT.

This clone was counted once. The V and J genes are TRBV30 and TRBJ2-7; D ambiguous. V dropped 0 bases and J dropped 2 bases, with 11 bases sitting between them. The CDR3 runs 14 residues. Germline CDR1 GTSNPN, CDR2 SVGIG (reference sequence). The CDR3 DNA follows: TGTGCCTGGAGTGTAGGTTCCCCCCCCTACGAGCAGTACTTC. Residues: CAWSVGSPPYEQYF.

V usage is TRBV11-2 and J usage is TRBJ2-5, with D possibly being TRBD1 (6 bases). The CDR3 runs 15 residues. V was cut by 5 bases and J by 2 bases, with 15 bases left in between. Germline CDR1 is SGHAT and CDR2 is FQNNGV. CDR3 nucleotides: TGTGCCAGCAGCACAAGACAGGTATCTCAAGAGACCCAGTACTTC. It yields the protein CASSTRQVSQETQYF.

The V and J genes are TRBV29-1 and TRBJ2-5; D may be TRBD1 (6 bases). The J call is in doubt because the DNA end fits TRBJ2-7 better. Germline V gene sequence: CDR1 SQVTM, CDR2 ANQGSEA. The CDR3 is 17 amino acids. For the CDR3, the DNA is TGCAGCGTTGAAGCGGCCTCCGGACAGAACGATTTCTACGAGCAGTACTTC. This sequence encodes CSVEAASGQNDFYEQYF.

This CDR3 is CASSGTGGWNQPQHF. CDR3 DNA: TGTGCCAGTAGTGGGACAGGGGGGTGGAATCAGCCCCAGCATTTT. The J gene is TRBJ1-5, the V gene TRBV19; TRBD1 matches at 11 bases. V was pared by 5 bases and J by 4 bases, with 4 bases of the junction left unmatched. Germline values: CDR1 LNHDA, CDR2 SQIVND (reference sequence). The CDR3 runs 15 residues.

The chain uses TRBV13 and TRBJ2-6, with TRBD1 matching over 9 bases. Looked up from germline, CDR1 is PRHDT and CDR2 is FYEKMQ (reference sequence). The trim removed 4 bases at V and 3 bases at J, leaving 4 bases unmatched. CDR3 length: 16 residues. The CDR3 DNA is TGTGCCAGCAGCTGGACAGGGGCTGGTGGGGCCAACGTCCTGACTTTC. As protein: CASSWTGAGGANVLTF. Looking up the rest from reference TRBV13 and TRBJ2-6 gives the full variable domain: AAGVIQSPRHLIKEKRETATLKCYPIPRHDTVYWYQQGPGQDPQFLISFYEKMQSDKGSIPDRFSAQQFSDYHSELNMSSLELGDSALYFCASSWTGAGGANVLTFGAGSRLTVL.

The V and J genes are TRBV10-3 and TRBJ2-7; no definite D call. CDR1 and CDR2 from the germline V gene are ENHRY and SYGVKD. Trimming stripped 5 bases from V and 3 bases from J, with 5 bases between. CDR3 size: 11 residues. CDR3 sequence reads: CAISNSYEQYF. The CDR3 DNA sequence: TGTGCCATCAGTAACAGCTACGAGCAGTACTTC.